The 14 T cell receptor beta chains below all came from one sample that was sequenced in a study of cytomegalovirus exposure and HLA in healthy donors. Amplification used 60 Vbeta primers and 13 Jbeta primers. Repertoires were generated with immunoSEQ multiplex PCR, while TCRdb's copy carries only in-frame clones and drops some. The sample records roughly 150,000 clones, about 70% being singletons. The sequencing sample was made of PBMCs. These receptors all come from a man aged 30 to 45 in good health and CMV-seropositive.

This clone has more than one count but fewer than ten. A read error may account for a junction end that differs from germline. CDR3 bases: TGTGCCTGGGGAGGGGACAGGGTATATTTGGAGAACCCTGAAGCTTTCTTT. This gives the protein CAWGGDRVYLENPEAFF. The chain is built from TRBV2 and TRBJ1-1, with TRBD1 matching 9 bases. This CDR3 contains 17 residues. Germline V gene lookup returns CDR1 SNHLY and CDR2 FYNNEI.

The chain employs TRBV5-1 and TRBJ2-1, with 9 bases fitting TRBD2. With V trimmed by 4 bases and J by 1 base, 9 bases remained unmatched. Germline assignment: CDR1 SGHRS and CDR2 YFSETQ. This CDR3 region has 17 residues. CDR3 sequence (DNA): TGCGCCAGCAGCCCGGGACTAGCCGAGAGGTCCTACAATGAGCAGTTCTTC. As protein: CASSPGLAERSYNEQFF.

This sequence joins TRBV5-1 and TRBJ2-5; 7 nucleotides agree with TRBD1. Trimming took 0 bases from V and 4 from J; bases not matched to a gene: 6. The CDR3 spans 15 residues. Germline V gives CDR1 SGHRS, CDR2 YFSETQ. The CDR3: CASSLVNAGGETQYF. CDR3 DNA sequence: TGCGCCAGCAGCTTGGTGAACGCAGGGGGAGAGACCCAGTACTTC.

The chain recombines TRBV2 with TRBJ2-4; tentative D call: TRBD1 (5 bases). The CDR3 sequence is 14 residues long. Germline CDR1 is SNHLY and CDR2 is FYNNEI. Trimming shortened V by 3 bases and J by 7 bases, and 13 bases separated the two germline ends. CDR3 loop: CASSDGQPGNIQYF. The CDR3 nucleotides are TGTGCCAGCAGTGATGGCCAGCCAGGGAACATTCAGTACTTC.

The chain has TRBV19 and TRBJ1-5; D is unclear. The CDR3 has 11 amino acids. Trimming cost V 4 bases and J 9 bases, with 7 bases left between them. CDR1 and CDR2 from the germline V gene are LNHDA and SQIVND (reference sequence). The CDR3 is CASSRGGPQHF. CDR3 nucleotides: TGTGCCAGTAGTAGGGGAGGGCCCCAGCATTTT.

This CDR3 reads CASSLDFTRLVQINEQFF. CDR3 sequence (DNA): TGTGCCAGCAGCTTAGATTTTACCCGGCTAGTCCAAATAAATGAGCAGTTCTTC. This sequence joins TRBV11-2 and TRBJ2-1; D ambiguous. Germline V CDR1 and CDR2: SGHAT, FQNNGV. This CDR3 is built from 18 residues. Trimming pared 0 bases from V and 7 bases from J, leaving 22 bases between. Full variable domain (outside the CDR3, taken from reference TRBV11-2 and TRBJ2-1): EAGVAQSPRYKIIEKRQSVAFWCNPISGHATLYWYQQILGQGPKLLIQFQNNGVVDDSQLPKDRFSAERLKGVDSTLKIQPAKLEDSAVYLCASSLDFTRLVQINEQFFGPGTRLTVL.

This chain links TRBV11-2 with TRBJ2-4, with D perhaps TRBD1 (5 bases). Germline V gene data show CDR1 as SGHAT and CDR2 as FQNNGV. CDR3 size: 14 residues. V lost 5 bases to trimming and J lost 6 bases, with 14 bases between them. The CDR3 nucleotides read TGTGCCAGCAGCCACGGACACATTCTAAACATTCAGTACTTC. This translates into CASSHGHILNIQYF.

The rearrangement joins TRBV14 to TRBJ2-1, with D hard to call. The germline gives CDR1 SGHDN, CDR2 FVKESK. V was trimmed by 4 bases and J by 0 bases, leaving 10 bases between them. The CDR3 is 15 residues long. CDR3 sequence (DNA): TGTGCCAGCAGCCCCCCCCCGTCCTCCTACAATGAGCAGTTCTTC. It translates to CASSPPPSSYNEQFF.

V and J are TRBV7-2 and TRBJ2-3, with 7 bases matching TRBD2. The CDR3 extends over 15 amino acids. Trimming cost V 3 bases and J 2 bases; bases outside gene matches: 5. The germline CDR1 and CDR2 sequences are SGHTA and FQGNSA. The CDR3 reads CASSFLAVYTDTQYF. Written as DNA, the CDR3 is TGTGCCAGCAGCTTTCTAGCGGTGTACACAGATACGCAGTATTTT.

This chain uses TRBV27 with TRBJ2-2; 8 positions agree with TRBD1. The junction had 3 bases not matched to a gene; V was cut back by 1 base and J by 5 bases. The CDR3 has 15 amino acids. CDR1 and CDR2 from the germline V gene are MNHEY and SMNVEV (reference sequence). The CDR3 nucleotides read TGTGCCAGCAGTTTATGGACAGGGAGGACCGGGGAGCTGTTTTTT. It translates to CASSLWTGRTGELFF.

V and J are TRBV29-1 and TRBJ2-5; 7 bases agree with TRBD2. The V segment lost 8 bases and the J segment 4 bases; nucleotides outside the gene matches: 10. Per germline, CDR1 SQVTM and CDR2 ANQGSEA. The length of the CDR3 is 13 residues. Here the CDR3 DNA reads TGCAGCATTGGCGGGGGAGGCGGAGAGACCCAGTACTTC. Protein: CSIGGGGGETQYF. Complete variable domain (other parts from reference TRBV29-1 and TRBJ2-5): SAVISQKPSRDICQRGTSLTIQCQVDSQVTMMFWYRQQPGQSLTLIATANQGSEATYESGFVIDKFPISRPNLTFSTLTVSNMSPEDSSIYLCSIGGGGGETQYFGPGTRLLVL.

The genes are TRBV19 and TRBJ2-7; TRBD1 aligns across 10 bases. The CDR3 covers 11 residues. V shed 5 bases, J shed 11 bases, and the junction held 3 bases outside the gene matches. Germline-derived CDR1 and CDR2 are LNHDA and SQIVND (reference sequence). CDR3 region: CASSSGTGEYF. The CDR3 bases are TGTGCCAGTAGTTCAGGGACAGGGGAGTACTTC.

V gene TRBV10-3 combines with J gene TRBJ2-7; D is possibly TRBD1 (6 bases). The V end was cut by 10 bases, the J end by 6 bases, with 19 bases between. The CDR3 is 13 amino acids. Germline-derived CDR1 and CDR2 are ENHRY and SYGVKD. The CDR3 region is CATQGQGLGEQYF. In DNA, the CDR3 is TGTGCCACCCAGGGGCAGGGGCTGGGCGAGCAGTACTTC.

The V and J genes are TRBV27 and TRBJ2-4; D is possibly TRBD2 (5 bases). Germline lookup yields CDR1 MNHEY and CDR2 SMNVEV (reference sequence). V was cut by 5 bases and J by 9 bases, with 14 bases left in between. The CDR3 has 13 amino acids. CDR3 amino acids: CASSPRAEGIQYF. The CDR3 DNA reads TGTGCCAGCAGTCCGCGGGCCGAAGGCATTCAGTACTTC.